Each of the 27 T cell receptor beta chains below was sequenced from the same sample in a study of neurological immune-mediated disorders. MiXCR, applied by TCRdb to the 5' RACE reads, yields one record per CDR3 protein. The sample has 25,000 to 30,000 distinct CDR3 sequences, about 16% seen once; the top ten hold 4.9%. Documented time point: technical triplicate 3. The specimen sequenced was CD4+ T cells from blood. The source is a female donor with HTLV-1-associated myelopathy (HAM/TSP).

This clonotype has at least ten counts. V is TRBV14 and J is TRBJ2-7; 9 bases fit TRBD1. CDR3 size: 19 residues. Trimming cost V 7 bases and J 2 bases; bases outside gene matches: 21. Germline CDR1 SGHDN, CDR2 FVKESK. CDR3 protein: CASNTKPGTGGYPPYEQYF. As DNA, the CDR3 is TGTGCCAGCAACACAAAACCGGGAACAGGGGGCTACCCCCCCTACGAGCAGTACTTC.

The V call is TRBV20-1, the J call TRBJ2-1; D gene uncertain. The germline gives CDR1 DFQATT, CDR2 SNEGSKA (reference sequence). The germline V and J ends were trimmed by 0 bases and 5 bases, with 14 bases remaining between them. This CDR3 comprises 15 residues. For the CDR3, the DNA is TGCAGTGCTAGAGAATCTTGGGAACCGGACAATGAGCAGTTCTTC. Translation gives CSARESWEPDNEQFF.

There are many counts of this clonotype. The CDR3 loop is CASSLCERGNYNEQFF. The CDR3 DNA sequence: TGTGCCAGCAGCCTCTGCGAGCGGGGGAACTACAATGAGCAGTTCTTC. The V gene is TRBV5-5, the J gene TRBJ2-1; TRBD2 agrees at 8 bases. This CDR3 is 16 amino acids long. The germline V gene has CDR1 SGHKS and CDR2 YYEKEE (reference sequence). V was clipped by 4 bases and J by 3 bases; unmatched bases: 9.

This clonotype was found many times. V usage is TRBV20-1 and J usage is TRBJ2-5, with no clear D. The CDR3 is 12 residues long. V was trimmed by 4 bases and J by 4 bases, leaving 10 bases between them. CDR1 is DFQATT and CDR2 is SNEGSKA in the germline V gene (reference sequence). CDR3 region: CSAIGSLETQYF. The CDR3 DNA reads TGCAGTGCTATCGGCTCGCTAGAGACCCAGTACTTC.

This clonotype was found a few times. The chain uses TRBV4-3 and TRBJ2-7, with D possibly matching TRBD1 (5 bases). Looked up from germline, CDR1 is LGHNA and CDR2 is YSLEER. With 0 bases removed from V and 3 bases from J, the gap between germline ends came to 15 bases. The CDR3 sequence is 16 residues long. The CDR3 DNA reads as TGCGCCAGCAGCCAAGAAGCAGGGCCAAAACACTACGAGCAGTACTTC. Protein: CASSQEAGPKHYEQYF.

In its sample, this clonotype was seen many times. One end of the junction does not line up with germline, which may come from a read error. The chain carries TRBV12-3 or TRBV12-4 and TRBJ2-2, with TRBD2 matching 9 bases. The CDR3 contains 14 residues. The CDR3 spells CASRVAGATRELFF. As DNA, the CDR3 is TGTGCCAGCAGAGTAGCGGGGGCCACCAGGGAGCTGTTTTTT.

This clonotype was observed at least ten times. The V call is TRBV18, the J call TRBJ2-7; perhaps D is TRBD1 or TRBD2 (6 bases each). Trimming cost V 2 bases and J 4 bases, with 12 bases left between them. The germline V gene encodes CDR1 KGHSH and CDR2 LQKENI. The CDR3 contains 14 residues. The CDR3 loop reads CASSPGGLTYEQYF. For the CDR3, the DNA is TGTGCCAGCTCACCAGGGGGGCTAACTTACGAGCAGTACTTC. The full variable domain, rest sourced from reference TRBV18 and TRBJ2-7, is NAGVMQNPRHLVRRRGQEARLRCSPMKGHSHVYWYRQLPEEGLKFMVYLQKENIIDESGMPKERFSAEFPKEGPSILRIQQVVRGDSAAYFCASSPGGLTYEQYFGPGTRLTVT.

This clonotype was seen at least ten times. The CDR3 region is CASSSQPSGGTRLHEQYF. CDR3 nucleotide sequence: TGTGCCAGCAGCTCCCAGCCTAGCGGGGGGACCCGTTTACACGAGCAGTACTTC. The chain recombines TRBV7-2 with TRBJ2-7; 11 bases are shared with TRBD2. In germline, CDR1 is SGHTA, CDR2 FQGNSA. The CDR3 consists of 18 residues. The V gene end was trimmed by 4 bases and the J gene end by 5 bases; junction bases not matched to a gene: 16.

This clonotype was picked up many times. The chain carries TRBV20-1 and TRBJ1-3; D remains ambiguous. The CDR3 is 14 residues long. Trimming took off 0 bases at V and 3 bases at J, with 9 bases between the two ends. Germline lookup yields CDR1 DFQATT and CDR2 SNEGSKA (reference sequence). CDR3 amino acids: CSARDEGSGNTIYF. The CDR3 region has the DNA TGCAGTGCTAGAGATGAAGGGAGTGGAAACACCATATATTTT.

The table lists this clonotype with many counts. The chain links TRBV20-1 to TRBJ1-2, with D unresolved. The V end was cut by 3 bases, the J end by 6 bases, with 14 bases between. In germline, CDR1 is DFQATT, CDR2 SNEGSKA (reference sequence). The length of the CDR3 is 13 residues. The CDR3 spells CSASLGFRDGYTF. The CDR3 bases are TGCAGTGCTAGTTTAGGTTTCCGGGATGGCTACACCTTC.

This clonotype was seen ten or more times. J is TRBJ2-3 and V is TRBV2; no definite D call. The V end was cut by 5 bases, the J end by 3 bases, with 6 bases between. The CDR3 sequence is 12 residues long. The germline gives CDR1 SNHLY, CDR2 FYNNEI. CDR3 amino acids: CASSTPTDTQYF. The CDR3 coding sequence is TGTGCCAGCAGTACGCCAACAGATACGCAGTATTTT. Drawing the rest from reference TRBV2 and TRBJ2-3, the complete variable domain is EPEVTQTPSHQVTQMGQEVILRCVPISNHLYFYWYRQILGQKVEFLVSFYNNEISEKSEIFDDQFSVERPDGSNFTLKIRSTKLEDSAMYFCASSTPTDTQYFGPGTRLTVL.

This clonotype occurred many times. The chain joins TRBV5-1 to TRBJ2-4; D is possibly TRBD2 (6 bases). Trimming left V 0 bases short and J 8 bases short, with 12 bases between. The CDR3 has 14 residues. Germline V gene data show CDR1 as SGHRS and CDR2 as YFSETQ. The CDR3 loop is CASSLGSRGDIQYF. The CDR3 nucleotides read TGCGCCAGCAGCTTGGGGTCCCGCGGGGACATTCAGTACTTC.

The rearrangement uses TRBV7-2 and TRBJ1-6, with 7 bases lining up with TRBD1. This CDR3 contains 15 residues. J lost 7 bases, V lost 0 bases, and 3 bases had no gene match. Germline CDR1 and CDR2: SGHTA and FQGNSA. In nucleotides, the CDR3 is TGTGCCAGCAGCTTAGCCTACAGGGGAAATTCACCCCTCCACTTT. It specifies CASSLAYRGNSPLHF.

This clonotype came up once. The V call is TRBV20-1, the J call TRBJ2-3, with 9 bases that match TRBD2. Germline V gene data show CDR1 as DFQATT and CDR2 as SNEGSKA (reference sequence). V gave up 6 bases and J gave up 2 bases; unmatched junction bases: 6. The CDR3 extends over 14 amino acids. The CDR3: CSAQTSGFTDTQYF. DNA for the CDR3: TGCAGTGCGCAGACTAGCGGCTTCACAGATACGCAGTATTTT.

This clonotype was observed at least ten times. V is TRBV18 and J is TRBJ2-5; 10 bases align to TRBD1. This CDR3 contains 14 residues. Germline values: CDR1 KGHSH, CDR2 LQKENI. V gave up 6 bases and J gave up 3 bases; unmatched junction bases: 4. The CDR3: CASSRTGGEETQYF. In nucleotides, the CDR3 is TGTGCCAGCTCGCGGACAGGGGGAGAAGAGACCCAGTACTTC.

This clonotype has ten or more counts. The rearrangement joins TRBV2 to TRBJ2-2; 12 bases are shared with TRBD2. This CDR3 has 15 residues. From germline, CDR1 is SNHLY and CDR2 FYNNEI. J gave up 7 bases and V 5 bases, and 5 bases lay outside the gene matches. The CDR3 coding sequence is TGTGCCAGCAGTTATACTAGCGGGGGGTTCGGGGAGCTGTTTTTT. Encoded protein: CASSYTSGGFGELFF.

This clonotype was seen repeatedly, ten times or more. The chain uses TRBV20-1 and TRBJ2-1; 16 positions agree with TRBD2. Per germline, CDR1 DFQATT and CDR2 SNEGSKA (reference sequence). Germline trimming cut 3 bases from V and 9 bases from J; bases unmatched to any gene: 8. This CDR3 has 16 residues. The chain's CDR3 is CSASSSGTSGGVEQFF. The CDR3 DNA reads TGCAGTGCTAGCAGCTCCGGGACTAGCGGGGGGGTTGAGCAGTTCTTC.

The DNA for the CDR3 is TGCGCCAGCAGCTTGGTGTTGGGGGCTGGGGAGTGGACTGAAGCTTTCTTT. As protein: CASSLVLGAGEWTEAFF. The chain carries TRBV5-1 and TRBJ1-1, with D maybe TRBD1 (6 bases). Per the germline V gene, CDR1 is SGHRS and CDR2 is YFSETQ. Trimming cost V 0 bases and J 5 bases, with 20 bases left between them. This CDR3 is built from 17 residues.

This sequence joins TRBV19 and TRBJ2-5; possible D gene TRBD1, 7 bases. Trimming cost V 8 bases and J 3 bases, with 13 bases left between them. Germline V CDR1 and CDR2: LNHDA, SQIVND (reference sequence). This CDR3 has 13 residues. CDR3: CASGGTVEETQYF. The CDR3, as DNA: TGTGCCAGTGGGGGGACAGTGGAAGAGACCCAGTACTTC.

This clonotype was counted many times. The genes are TRBV12-3 or TRBV12-4 and TRBJ1-2, with 9 bases lining up with TRBD1. The CDR3 contains 16 residues. Trimming cost V 0 bases and J 4 bases; bases outside gene matches: 6. CDR3 protein: CASSLAVMTGGYGYTF. The CDR3 bases are TGTGCCAGCAGTTTAGCAGTAATGACAGGGGGCTATGGCTACACCTTC.

Ten or more counts support this clonotype. The chain uses TRBV7-8 and TRBJ2-7, with 10 bases that match TRBD1. Germline CDR1 reads SGHVS; CDR2 reads FQNEAQ. The trim removed 1 base at V and 5 bases at J, leaving 2 bases unmatched. The CDR3 runs to 14 residues. The CDR3 bases are TGTGCCAGCAGCTTAGGGGACAGGGGCCACGAGCAGTACTTC. It encodes CASSLGDRGHEQYF.

This clonotype came up many times. The CDR3: CASSQSGLGEKLFF. The CDR3 DNA reads as TGTGCCAGCTCCCAATCGGGGCTTGGCGAAAAACTGTTTTTT. The V call is TRBV18, the J call TRBJ1-4, with D perhaps TRBD1 (5 bases). The CDR3 extends over 14 amino acids. Germline V lookup: CDR1 KGHSH, CDR2 LQKENI. V dropped 6 bases and J dropped 8 bases, with 16 bases sitting between them.

This clonotype came up many times. This chain joins TRBV7-2 and TRBJ2-3; TRBD1 is a possible D gene (6 bases). There are 19 residues in the CDR3. The ends were cut back, 7 bases at V and 0 bases at J, with 26 bases in the middle. The germline gives CDR1 SGHTA, CDR2 FQGNSA. CDR3 DNA: TGTGCCAGCACCTTCACCCCCCCCCGACAGGCTCCTAGCACAGATACGCAGTATTTT. Its protein is CASTFTPPRQAPSTDTQYF.

In this sample, this clonotype turned up many times. CDR3 region: CSARDSIANYGYTF. The CDR3 DNA reads TGCAGTGCTAGAGACAGCATAGCTAACTATGGCTACACCTTC. The chain couples TRBV20-1 to TRBJ1-2; D uncertain. CDR1 and CDR2 (germline): DFQATT, SNEGSKA (reference sequence). Between the trimmed V and J ends, which lost 0 bases and 0 bases, there was a span of 8 bases. This CDR3 spans 14 amino acids.

This clonotype was recorded at least ten times. The V gene is TRBV27, the J gene TRBJ2-1; D might be TRBD2 (7 bases). V was cut by 8 bases and J by 0 bases, with 14 bases left in between. Per the germline V gene, CDR1 is MNHEY and CDR2 is SMNVEV (reference sequence). This CDR3 is built from 15 residues. The CDR3 bases are TGTGCCAGCGTGGGGAGGGGGGGCTCCTACAATGAGCAGTTCTTC. This translates into CASVGRGGSYNEQFF.

This clonotype occurred many times. The CDR3 loop reads CASSFRGGGVGEQYF. DNA of the CDR3: TGTGCCAGCAGCTTCCGCGGCGGGGGGGTAGGGGAGCAGTACTTC. This chain joins TRBV7-2 and TRBJ2-7; the match to TRBD2 covers 9 bases. V lost 3 bases and J lost 7; bases outside the gene matches: 10. The germline CDR1 and CDR2 sequences are SGHTA and FQGNSA. The CDR3 loop spans 15 amino acids.

V usage is TRBV7-2 and J usage is TRBJ2-1; TRBD1 is a possible D gene (5 bases). CDR1 and CDR2 from the germline V gene are SGHTA and FQGNSA. V lost 4 bases, J lost 0 bases, and 10 bases lay in between. The CDR3 totals 15 residues. The CDR3 bases are TGTGCCAGCAGCTCCACAGGTGACTCCTACAATGAGCAGTTCTTC. Its protein is CASSSTGDSYNEQFF.